The clone carrying this T cell receptor (beta chain) was detected a few times. One junction end disagrees with the germline gene, perhaps due to a read error. This sample stems from a study of blood T cell repertoires in COVID-19. The wider study: The United States, Italy and Spain provided the acute and convalescent COVID-19 samples.

In the original processing: Using reference gene primer amplification, nucleated cell counts were estimated. Sequenced by immunoSEQ multiplex PCR; TCRdb stores in-frame clones only, minus some. The V and J calls and the clone size are those of that table, but D and trimming were determined from the DNA. The sample contains approximately 97,000 clones, over 70% of which appear only once. The V gene's germline CDR1 is SGHRS and CDR2 YFSETQ. This CDR3 comprises 13 residues. Sequencing was carried out using peripheral blood. The receptor's source is a man in his 60s with acute or convalescent COVID-19. This chain joins TRBV5-1 and TRBJ2-7; 9 positions agree with TRBD1. CDR3 residues: CASRLGQGYEQYF. In DNA form, the CDR3 reads TGCGCCAGCAGGTTGGGACAGGGTTACGAGCAGTACTTC.